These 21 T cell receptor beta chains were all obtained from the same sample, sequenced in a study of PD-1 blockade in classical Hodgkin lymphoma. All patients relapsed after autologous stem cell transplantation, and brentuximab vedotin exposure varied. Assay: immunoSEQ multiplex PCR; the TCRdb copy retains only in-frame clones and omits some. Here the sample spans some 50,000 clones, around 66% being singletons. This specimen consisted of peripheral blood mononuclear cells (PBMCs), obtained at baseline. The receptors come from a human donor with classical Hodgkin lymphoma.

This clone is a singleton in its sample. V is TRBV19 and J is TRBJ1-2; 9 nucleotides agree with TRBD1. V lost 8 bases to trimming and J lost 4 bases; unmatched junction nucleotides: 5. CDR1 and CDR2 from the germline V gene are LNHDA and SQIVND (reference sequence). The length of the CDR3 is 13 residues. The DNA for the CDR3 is TGTGCCAGTTCCGGGACAGGGCCCTATGGCTACACCTTC. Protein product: CASSGTGPYGYTF.

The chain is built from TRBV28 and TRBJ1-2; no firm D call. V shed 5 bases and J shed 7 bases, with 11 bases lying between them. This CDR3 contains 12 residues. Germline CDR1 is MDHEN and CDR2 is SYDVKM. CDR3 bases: TGTGCCAGCAGTCTCTCACCCGGTGGCTACACCTTC. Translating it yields CASSLSPGGYTF.

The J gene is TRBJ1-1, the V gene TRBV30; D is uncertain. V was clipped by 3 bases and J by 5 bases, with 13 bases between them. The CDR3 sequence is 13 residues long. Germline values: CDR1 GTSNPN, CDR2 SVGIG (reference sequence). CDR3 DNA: TGTGCCTGGAGCGTTCAGGTTGCGACTGAAGCTTTCTTT. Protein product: CAWSVQVATEAFF. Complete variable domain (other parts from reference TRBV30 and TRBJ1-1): SQTIHQWPATLVQPVGSPLSLECTVEGTSNPNLYWYRQAAGRGLQLLFYSVGIGQISSEVPQNLSASRPQDRQFILSSKKLLLSDSGFYLCAWSVQVATEAFFGQGTRLTVV.

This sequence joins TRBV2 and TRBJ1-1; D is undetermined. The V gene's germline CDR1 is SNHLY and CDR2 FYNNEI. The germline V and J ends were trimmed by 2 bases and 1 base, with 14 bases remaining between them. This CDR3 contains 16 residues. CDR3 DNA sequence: TGTGCCAGCAGTGAACCTGAGTCTGTGACGAACACTGAAGCTTTCTTT. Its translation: CASSEPESVTNTEAFF.

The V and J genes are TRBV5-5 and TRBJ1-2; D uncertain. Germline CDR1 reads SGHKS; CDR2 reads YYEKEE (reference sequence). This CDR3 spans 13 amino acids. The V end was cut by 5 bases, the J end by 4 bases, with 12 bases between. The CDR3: CASSLGSFYGYTF. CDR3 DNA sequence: TGTGCCAGCAGTCTGGGCAGCTTCTATGGCTACACCTTC.

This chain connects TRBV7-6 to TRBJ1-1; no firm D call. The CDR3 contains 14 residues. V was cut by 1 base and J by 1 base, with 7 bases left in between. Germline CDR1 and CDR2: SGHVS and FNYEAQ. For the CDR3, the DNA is TGTGCCAGCAGCTTAGGGGCAGGGAACACTGAAGCTTTCTTT. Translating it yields CASSLGAGNTEAFF.

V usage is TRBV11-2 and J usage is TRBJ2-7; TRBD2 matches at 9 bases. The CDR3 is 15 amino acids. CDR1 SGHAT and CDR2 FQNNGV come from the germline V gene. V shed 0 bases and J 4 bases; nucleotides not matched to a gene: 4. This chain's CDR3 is CASSLEAGGGYEQYF. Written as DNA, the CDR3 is TGTGCCAGCAGCTTAGAGGCGGGAGGGGGATACGAGCAGTACTTC.

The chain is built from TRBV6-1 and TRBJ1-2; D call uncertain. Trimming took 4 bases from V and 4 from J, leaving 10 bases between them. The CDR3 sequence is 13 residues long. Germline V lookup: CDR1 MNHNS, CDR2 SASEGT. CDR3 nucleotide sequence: TGTGCCAGCAGTGCCCAGGAAGGCTATGGCTACACCTTC. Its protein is CASSAQEGYGYTF.

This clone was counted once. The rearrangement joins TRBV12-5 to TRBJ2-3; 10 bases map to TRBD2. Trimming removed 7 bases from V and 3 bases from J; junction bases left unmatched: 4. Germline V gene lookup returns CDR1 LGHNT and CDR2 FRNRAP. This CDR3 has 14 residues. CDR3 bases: TGTGCTAGTGCCTTTAGCGGGAGGACAGATACGCAGTATTTT. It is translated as CASAFSGRTDTQYF. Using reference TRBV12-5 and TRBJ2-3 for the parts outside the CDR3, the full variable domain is DARVTQTPRHKVTEMGQEVTMRCQPILGHNTVFWYRQTMMQGLELLAYFRNRAPLDDSGMPKDRFSAEMPDATLATLKIQPSEPRDSAVYFCASAFSGRTDTQYFGPGTRLTVL.

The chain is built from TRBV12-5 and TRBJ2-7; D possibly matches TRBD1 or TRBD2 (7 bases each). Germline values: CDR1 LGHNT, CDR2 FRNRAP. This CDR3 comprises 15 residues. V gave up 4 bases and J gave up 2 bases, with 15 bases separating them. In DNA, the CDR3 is TGTGCTAGTGGTTCGGGGGGACAGTCGACCTACGAGCAGTACTTC. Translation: CASGSGGQSTYEQYF.

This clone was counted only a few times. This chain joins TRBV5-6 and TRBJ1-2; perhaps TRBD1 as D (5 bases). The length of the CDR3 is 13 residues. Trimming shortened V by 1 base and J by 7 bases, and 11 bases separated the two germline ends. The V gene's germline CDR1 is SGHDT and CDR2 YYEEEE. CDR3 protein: CASSLLRGSGYTF. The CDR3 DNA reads TGTGCCAGCAGCTTGCTGCGGGGGAGTGGCTACACCTTC.

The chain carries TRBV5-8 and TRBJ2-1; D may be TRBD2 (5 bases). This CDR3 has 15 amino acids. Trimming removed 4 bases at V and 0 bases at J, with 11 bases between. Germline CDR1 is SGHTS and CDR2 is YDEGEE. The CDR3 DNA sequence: TGTGCCAGCAGCCAGGACTTAAGCTCCTACAATGAGCAGTTCTTC. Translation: CASSQDLSSYNEQFF.

The chain's CDR3 is CASSLSETSSQFF. CDR3 coding DNA: TGTGCCAGCTCCCTCAGTGAGACTAGCAGCCAGTTCTTC. The chain couples TRBV18 to TRBJ2-1; 7 bases match TRBD2. Germline CDR1 and CDR2: KGHSH and LQKENI. This CDR3 spans 13 amino acids. The V and J ends lost 6 bases and 13 bases, in that order; junction bases with no gene match: 12.

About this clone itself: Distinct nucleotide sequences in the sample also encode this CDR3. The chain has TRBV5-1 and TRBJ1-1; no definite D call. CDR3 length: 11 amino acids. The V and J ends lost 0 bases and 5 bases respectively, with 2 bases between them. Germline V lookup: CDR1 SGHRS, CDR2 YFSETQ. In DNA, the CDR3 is TGCGCCAGCAGCTTGGGTACTGAAGCTTTCTTT. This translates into CASSLGTEAFF. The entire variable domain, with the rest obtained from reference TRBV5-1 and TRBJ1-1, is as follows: KAGVTQTPRYLIKTRGQQVTLSCSPISGHRSVSWYQQTPGQGLQFLFEYFSETQRNKGNFPGRFSGRQFSNSRSEMNVSTLELGDSALYLCASSLGTEAFFGQGTRLTVV.

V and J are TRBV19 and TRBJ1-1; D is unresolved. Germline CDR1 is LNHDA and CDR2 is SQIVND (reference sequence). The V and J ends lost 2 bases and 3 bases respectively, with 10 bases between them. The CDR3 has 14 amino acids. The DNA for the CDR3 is TGTGCCAGTAGTATAATGGCGGCGGACACTGAAGCTTTCTTT. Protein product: CASSIMAADTEAFF.

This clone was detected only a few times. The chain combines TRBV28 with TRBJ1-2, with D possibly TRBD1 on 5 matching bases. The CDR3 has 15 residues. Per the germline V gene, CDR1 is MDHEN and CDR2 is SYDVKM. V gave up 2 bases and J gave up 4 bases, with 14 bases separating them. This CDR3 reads CASSLGGEGLYGYTF. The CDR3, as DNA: TGTGCCAGCAGTTTAGGAGGGGAAGGGCTCTATGGCTACACCTTC.

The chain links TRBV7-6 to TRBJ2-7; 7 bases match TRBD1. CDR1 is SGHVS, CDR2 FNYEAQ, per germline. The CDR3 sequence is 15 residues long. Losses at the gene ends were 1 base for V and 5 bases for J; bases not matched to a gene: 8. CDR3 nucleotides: TGTGCCAGCAGCTTAGGAGGGGGCGTCTGGAACGAGCAGTACTTC. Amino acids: CASSLGGGVWNEQYF.

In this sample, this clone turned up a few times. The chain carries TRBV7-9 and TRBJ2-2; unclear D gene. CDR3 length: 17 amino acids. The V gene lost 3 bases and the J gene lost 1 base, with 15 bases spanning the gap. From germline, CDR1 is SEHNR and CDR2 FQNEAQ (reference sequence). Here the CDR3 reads CASSLQYNVKNTGELFF. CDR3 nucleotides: TGTGCCAGCAGCTTGCAGTACAATGTGAAGAACACCGGGGAGCTGTTTTTT.

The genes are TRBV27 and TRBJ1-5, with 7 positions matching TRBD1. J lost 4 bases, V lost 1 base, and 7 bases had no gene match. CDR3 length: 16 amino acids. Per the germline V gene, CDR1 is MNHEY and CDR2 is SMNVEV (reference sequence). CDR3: CASSLYSQGGNQPQHF. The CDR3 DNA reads TGTGCCAGCAGTTTATACTCCCAGGGGGGGAATCAGCCCCAGCATTTT.

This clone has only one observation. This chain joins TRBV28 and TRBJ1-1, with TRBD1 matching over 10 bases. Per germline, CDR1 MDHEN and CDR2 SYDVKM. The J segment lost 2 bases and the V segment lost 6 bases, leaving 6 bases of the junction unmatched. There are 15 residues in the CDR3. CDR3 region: CASRETGGANTEAFF. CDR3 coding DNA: TGTGCCAGCAGGGAGACAGGGGGCGCAAACACTGAAGCTTTCTTT.

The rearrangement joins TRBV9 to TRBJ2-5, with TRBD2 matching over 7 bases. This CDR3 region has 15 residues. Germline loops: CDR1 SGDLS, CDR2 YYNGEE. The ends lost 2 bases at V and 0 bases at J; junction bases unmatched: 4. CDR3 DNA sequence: TGTGCCAGCAGCGTTAGTAGCGGGTACCAAGAGACCCAGTACTTC. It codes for CASSVSSGYQETQYF.